One and the same sample provided the 18 T cell receptor beta chains below, sequenced in a study of immune evolution from preneoplasia to lung adenocarcinoma. Using immunoSEQ multiplex PCR, the repertoire was profiled, and TCRdb retains in-frame clones only, with some absent. Found here are over 7,000 clones, over 60% of them singletons; the top ten hold about 2.9%. Specimen: FFPE invasive lung adenocarcinoma tissue. The receptors stem from a person in their forties with lung adenocarcinoma.

This clone was counted once. The chain has TRBV27 and TRBJ1-2, with D perhaps TRBD1 (6 bases). There are 15 residues in the CDR3. Germline CDR1 is MNHEY and CDR2 is SMNVEV (reference sequence). Trimming took 3 bases from V and 8 from J, leaving 19 bases between them. CDR3 region: CASSFGGALGSGYTF. CDR3 in DNA: TGTGCCAGCAGTTTTGGGGGGGCCCTGGGGAGCGGCTACACCTTC.

V is TRBV30 and J is TRBJ1-1, with 7 nucleotides matching TRBD1. The CDR3 loop spans 14 amino acids. V lost 0 bases to trimming and J lost 5 bases; unmatched junction nucleotides: 6. Germline lookup yields CDR1 GTSNPN and CDR2 SVGIG (reference sequence). The CDR3 loop is CAWSVQTGKTEAFF. The CDR3 DNA sequence: TGTGCCTGGAGTGTACAGACAGGGAAGACTGAAGCTTTCTTT.

The chain carries TRBV5-8 and TRBJ1-4, with D unclear. The germline V and J ends were trimmed by 0 bases and 5 bases, with 11 bases remaining between them. Germline V gives CDR1 SGHTS, CDR2 YDEGEE. CDR3 length: 15 residues. CDR3 protein: CASSLVVLGNEKLFF. CDR3 DNA sequence: TGTGCCAGCAGCTTGGTGGTCCTGGGGAATGAAAAACTGTTTTTT.

The chain has TRBV28 and TRBJ1-1; D not resolved. CDR3 length: 14 amino acids. The germline V gene encodes CDR1 MDHEN and CDR2 SYDVKM. Trimming pared 7 bases from V and 1 base from J, leaving 13 bases between. This CDR3 reads CASTLLGRNTEAFF. The CDR3 DNA reads TGTGCCAGCACCTTATTAGGGCGGAACACTGAAGCTTTCTTT.

This clone was seen a few times. The chain joins TRBV28 to TRBJ2-7; 10 bases map to TRBD1. Germline V gene lookup returns CDR1 MDHEN and CDR2 SYDVKM. V trimming: 7 bases; J trimming: 2 bases; junction bases outside the gene matches: 8. The CDR3 totals 15 residues. The CDR3 region has the DNA TGTGCCAGCACAAGATCCGGGACAGGGGCCTACGAGCAGTACTTC. Translating gives CASTRSGTGAYEQYF. Full variable domain (rest looked up from reference TRBV28 and TRBJ2-7): DVKVTQSSRYLVKRTGEKVFLECVQDMDHENMFWYRQDPGLGLRLIYFSYDVKMKEKGDIPEGYSVSREKKERFSLILESASTNQTSMYLCASTRSGTGAYEQYFGPGTRLTVT.

The genes are TRBV11-2 and TRBJ2-1; 9 nucleotides align to TRBD2. V was pared by 3 bases and J by 8 bases, with 5 bases of the junction left unmatched. The CDR3 covers 14 residues. The V gene's germline CDR1 is SGHAT and CDR2 FQNNGV. DNA for the CDR3: TGTGCCAGCAGCTTTACTAGCGGGTTCGATGAGCAGTTCTTC. As protein: CASSFTSGFDEQFF.

The gene calls are TRBV5-1 and TRBJ1-1; 8 positions match TRBD1. The CDR3 contains 15 residues. Germline lookup yields CDR1 SGHRS and CDR2 YFSETQ. The J segment lost 2 bases and the V segment lost 4 bases, leaving 7 bases of the junction unmatched. As DNA, the CDR3 is TGCGCCAGCAGCGCTTTTGGACAGGGTAACACTGAAGCTTTCTTT. Translating gives CASSAFGQGNTEAFF.

This rearrangement joins TRBV9 to TRBJ2-1, with TRBD2 matching 7 bases. The CDR3 extends over 17 amino acids. Germline lookup yields CDR1 SGDLS and CDR2 YYNGEE. Trimming took 0 bases from V and 0 from J; bases not matched to a gene: 6. The DNA of the CDR3 is TGTGCCAGCAGCGTAGATTCCGGGGGGAGCTCCTACAATGAGCAGTTCTTC. Its translation: CASSVDSGGSSYNEQFF.

The chain combines TRBV29-1 with TRBJ1-3; 11 bases agree with TRBD1. CDR3 length equals 15 residues. V lost 5 bases to trimming and J lost 3 bases; unmatched junction nucleotides: 6. Germline V gives CDR1 SQVTM, CDR2 ANQGSEA. CDR3 nucleotide sequence: TGCAGCGTTAGGACAGGGGGCTCTATTGGAAACACCATATATTTT. This codes for CSVRTGGSIGNTIYF. The variable domain in full, completed from reference TRBV29-1 and TRBJ1-3, reads SAVISQKPSRDICQRGTSLTIQCQVDSQVTMMFWYRQQPGQSLTLIATANQGSEATYESGFVIDKFPISRPNLTFSTLTVSNMSPEDSSIYLCSVRTGGSIGNTIYFGEGSWLTVV.

The V gene is TRBV5-1, the J gene TRBJ2-5; 7 bases fit TRBD2. The CDR3 has 16 amino acids. The junction had 12 bases not matched to a gene; V was cut back by 2 bases and J by 5 bases. CDR1 is SGHRS, CDR2 YFSETQ, per germline. CDR3 loop: CASSFGTGTGGETQYF. CDR3 DNA: TGCGCCAGCAGCTTTGGTACGGGTACGGGAGGTGAGACCCAGTACTTC.

The rearrangement joins TRBV5-1 to TRBJ1-1; the D gene is possibly TRBD1 (5 bases). CDR3 length: 14 residues. Germline V gene sequence: CDR1 SGHRS, CDR2 YFSETQ. V lost 2 bases, J lost 0 bases, and 8 bases lay in between. The CDR3 bases are TGCGCCAGCAGCTTTCAGGGTTTGAACACTGAAGCTTTCTTT. It codes for CASSFQGLNTEAFF.

The chain recombines TRBV2 with TRBJ1-2, with TRBD1 as a possible D gene (6 bases). Trimming removed 7 bases at V and 2 bases at J, with 11 bases between. CDR3 length equals 13 residues. Germline assignment: CDR1 SNHLY and CDR2 FYNNEI. CDR3 loop: CASKGDGNYGYTF. CDR3 bases: TGTGCCAGCAAGGGGGACGGCAACTATGGCTACACCTTC.

The chain joins TRBV10-2 to TRBJ1-2, with no clear D. This CDR3 spans 13 amino acids. Deletions cut 3 bases from V and 4 bases from J, with 9 bases between. The V gene's germline CDR1 is WSHSY and CDR2 SAAADI. The CDR3 region is CASSDRRSYGYTF. CDR3 nucleotides: TGCGCCAGCAGTGATAGAAGGAGCTATGGCTACACCTTC.

The V gene is TRBV27, the J gene TRBJ2-7; D is uncertain. V was cut by 6 bases and J by 3 bases, with 15 bases left in between. CDR3 length: 14 residues. Germline V lookup: CDR1 MNHEY, CDR2 SMNVEV (reference sequence). DNA for the CDR3: TGTGCCAGCAGGGAAGGTAGCCCCCGCTACGAGCAGTACTTC. Its protein is CASREGSPRYEQYF.

CDR3 coding DNA: TGTGCTAGTGCCCTAAACCCGAACACTGAAGCTTTCTTT. Residues: CASALNPNTEAFF. The rearrangement uses TRBV12-5 and TRBJ1-1, with unresolved D. V lost 7 bases to trimming and J lost 1 base, with 10 bases between them. The germline V gene has CDR1 LGHNT and CDR2 FRNRAP. The CDR3 is made up of 13 amino acids.

The genes are TRBV7-3 and TRBJ1-1; a possible D gene is TRBD1 (5 bases). Germline V CDR1 and CDR2: SGHTA, FQGTGA. V gave up 4 bases and J gave up 2 bases, with 11 bases separating them. CDR3 length: 14 amino acids. DNA for the CDR3: TGTGCCAGCAGCTCCGGGGGAATTAACACTGAAGCTTTCTTT. Its protein is CASSSGGINTEAFF.

The table lists this clone with a count of one. The rearrangement uses TRBV7-2 and TRBJ1-4; 7 bases map to TRBD1. Germline loops: CDR1 SGHTA, CDR2 FQGNSA. The CDR3 sequence is 16 residues long. Trimming cost V 6 bases and J 0 bases; bases outside gene matches: 7. Here the CDR3 reads CASSRDRAATNEKLFF. CDR3 nucleotide sequence: TGTGCCAGCAGTCGTGACAGGGCCGCAACTAATGAAAAACTGTTTTTT.

The rearrangement joins TRBV4-3 to TRBJ1-1; D unresolved. The germline CDR1 and CDR2 sequences are LGHNA and YSLEER. Trimming left V 0 bases short and J 5 bases short, with 7 bases between. The length of the CDR3 is 13 residues. The CDR3 loop is CASSQDGRTEAFF. DNA of the CDR3: TGCGCCAGCAGCCAAGATGGGAGGACTGAAGCTTTCTTT.